Following are 7 T cell receptor beta chains from one sample sequenced in a study of cytomegalovirus exposure and HLA in healthy donors. PCR involved 60 Vbeta and 13 Jbeta primers. Clones were read by immunoSEQ multiplex PCR, and TCRdb kept only the in-frame ones, dropping some. The sample carries approximately 170,000 clones, approximately 71% recorded once. Sequencing was carried out using PBMCs. The receptors were gathered from a male donor in good health and CMV-seronegative.

This chain uses TRBV6-5 with TRBJ1-2; 9 bases align to TRBD1. The CDR3 is made up of 13 amino acids. Germline V CDR1 and CDR2: MNHEY, SVGAGI. Losses at the gene ends were 7 bases for V and 6 bases for J; bases not matched to a gene: 6. The CDR3 here is CASNPGQGHGYTF. DNA of the CDR3: TGTGCCAGCAATCCCGGACAGGGGCATGGCTACACCTTC.

The rearrangement links TRBV6-5 to TRBJ1-2, with D perhaps matching TRBD1 (6 bases). CDR3 length: 13 amino acids. V lost 5 bases and J 4 bases, leaving 11 bases between the germline ends. Germline CDR1 reads MNHEY; CDR2 reads SVGAGI. This chain's CDR3 is CASSDYRVYGYTF. The CDR3 DNA reads as TGTGCCAGCAGTGACTACAGGGTCTATGGCTACACCTTC.

This clone was seen a few times. The same CDR3 can be traced to other DNA sequences in this sample. The chain recombines TRBV7-9 with TRBJ1-1; D is perhaps TRBD1 (5 bases). This CDR3 is 13 amino acids long. Trimming took off 3 bases at V and 8 bases at J, with 13 bases between the two ends. Germline V lookup: CDR1 SEHNR, CDR2 FQNEAQ (reference sequence). The DNA of the CDR3 is TGTGCCAGCAGCTTCGGCCAGGGCACCGAAGCTTTCTTT. Its protein product is CASSFGQGTEAFF.

V gene TRBV5-4 combines with J gene TRBJ1-2; D gene uncertain. This CDR3 region has 14 residues. From germline, CDR1 is SGHNT and CDR2 YYREEE (reference sequence). The ends were cut back, 4 bases at V and 2 bases at J, with 12 bases in the middle. CDR3 sequence (DNA): TGTGCCAGCAGCGTATCCGTCGGGAACTATGGCTACACCTTC. It translates to CASSVSVGNYGYTF. Together with reference TRBV5-4 and TRBJ1-2, the CDR3 gives the full variable domain: ETGVTQSPTHLIKTRGQQVTLRCSSQSGHNTVSWYQQALGQGPQFIFQYYREEENGRGNFPPRFSGLQFPNYSSELNVNALELDDSALYLCASSVSVGNYGYTFGSGTRLTVV.

The chain links TRBV12-5 to TRBJ1-5; D ambiguous. The CDR3 has 14 residues. Trimming stripped 1 base from V and 0 bases from J, with 4 bases between. Per germline, CDR1 LGHNT and CDR2 FRNRAP. CDR3 loop: CASGLAGSNQPQHF. Here the CDR3 DNA reads TGTGCTAGTGGTTTGGCGGGTAGCAATCAGCCCCAGCATTTT.

The chain joins TRBV18 to TRBJ2-2, with 7 bases matching TRBD1. The CDR3 consists of 15 residues. V lost 6 bases and J lost 1; bases outside the gene matches: 5. CDR1 is KGHSH, CDR2 LQKENI, per germline. The CDR3 DNA reads TGTGCCAGCTCCCCGTGGACAGGGAACACCGGGGAGCTGTTTTTT. It translates to CASSPWTGNTGELFF.

The V and J genes are TRBV4-3 and TRBJ2-7; D may be TRBD2 (7 bases). CDR1 and CDR2 (germline): LGHNA, YSLEER. The CDR3 has 14 residues. Trimming removed 0 bases from V and 8 bases from J, with 14 bases in between. The CDR3 loop reads CASSQDWGREQQYF. CDR3 DNA sequence: TGCGCCAGCAGCCAAGATTGGGGGCGGGAGCAGCAGTACTTC.